What follows is one T cell receptor (beta chain) and its context. The antigen it recognizes is unknown. Base-call qualities are not available, and no considerably larger clone is one nucleotide away. There are 11 amino acids in the CDR3, from cysteine to phenylalanine inclusive. Solely the CDR3 DNA is kept, with 33 bases framed from the first base. V was cut back by 10 bases and J by 3 bases, leaving a gap of 10 bases between them. The germline V gene (reference sequence) specifies LNHDA as CDR1 and SQIVND as CDR2. The sample originates from a study of shared clonotypes between healthy human individuals (dated by TCRdb to the early 2020s). Regarding the complete study: The cohort comprised a couple of women and a few men aged 18 to 49 years. For each donor, CD4 naive and CD4 memory were each given three plates, CD8 naive was given two plates, and CD8 memory was given one plate. Between about 0.94 and 8.9 billion PBMCs per donor were obtained by leukapheresis. To increase sequencing depth and limit assay-specific biases, TCR repertoire library preparation and sequencing were carried out by different laboratories using diverse techniques. To estimate repertoire size and how much clonotype sharing occurs between individuals, the study deeply sequenced the blood TCR repertoires of about 5 healthy adults.

Using the deep immunoSEQ assay, TCR CDR3 regions were amplified from genomic DNA by multiplex PCR. Genomic DNA extracted from each cell subset was distributed evenly over all wells of several immunoSEQ 96-well plates, and each plate served as one replicate. For sorted subsets, around 200 ng genomic DNA, equal to some 30,000 T cell genomes, was loaded into each replicate PCR. Purified libraries were quantified with a Qubit 3.0 fluorometer, sized on a Bioanalyzer 2100, and re-quantified with the KAPA Library Quantification kit. Every immunoSEQ 96-well plate was sequenced on a dedicated single-read 150-cycle Illumina NextSeq 550 flow cell. Per the original workflow: Because only junctional sequences without quality scores were contained in the immunoSEQ output, filtering matching that applied to full-length reads could not be performed. Sequences were annotated with PyIR, a Python wrapper for IgBLAST v1.9, and V/J genes and CDR3 were assigned using IMGT germline references. Reads were filtered out if the reads had weak V/J assignments (E-value above 1e-6), no CDR3, stop codons, out-of-frame junctions, or ambiguous translated residues. A V3J clonotype was defined by an identical inferred V gene, J gene, and CDR3 amino acid sequence. Percentage overlap between repertoires was calculated by dividing the number of shared unique clonotypes by the size of the smaller repertoire. Repertoire richness was assessed with RTK rarefaction, the Chao1 estimator, and Recon v2.1 estimates of unobserved clonotypes. For all TCRbeta clonotypes obtained by the gDNA method from a handful of donors, generation probabilities were computed with OLGA. The table was pulled from immuneACCESS by TCRdb, which kept in-frame rearrangements only. Such tables lose some clones; where checked, under half of the loss comes from unresolved V genes, and the rest has no known cause. The V and J calls and clone size were taken over from that table, and D and trimming were inferred from the DNA. The sample table records about 2 million clones; roughly 95% of these occur just once. The ten largest clones take up 0.9% to 1.5% of the sample.

General study outcomes and caveats: Clonotypes shared by all four sorted-subset donors showed higher generation probabilities than non-shared clonotypes. Sharing across four donors was observed for approximately 4.6% of naive CD4, under 4% of naive CD8, over 2% of memory CD4, and around 0.4% of memory CD8 clonotypes. Pairwise subsampling indicated that sequencing depth was expected to affect the degree of clonotype sharing among donors. Sampling was restricted to blood, and TCR repertoires in tissue are likely to differ from TCR repertoires in blood. Even with the large sequencing depth, rarefaction of the sorted-subset datasets indicated that sequencing was incomplete. Because the study included only a small number of donors, the genetic and exposure-history diversity represented was limited. Naive subsets generally had larger estimated clonotype richness than memory subsets did.

CD8 naive samples were obtained by positive selection for CCR7 among CD45RO-negative cells, yielding a CD45RA+CCR7+ population from which TemRA cells were excluded. The donors were healthy, HIV-negative adults who had no recently reported acute infections or vaccinations. Every donor was a Caucasian adult living in Nashville, Tennessee, USA. After blood collection by leukapheresis, PBMCs were isolated using Ficoll-Histopaque density gradient centrifugation and then cryopreserved in the vapor phase of liquid nitrogen. Analytical flow cytometry was used to check the purity and quantity of every magnetically sorted T cell population. Each sorted fraction had its genomic DNA isolated and then quantified by UV absorbance on a Nanodrop 2000c.

This chain joins TRBV19 to TRBJ2-7; no D gene call is confident. Material for sequencing was naive CD8+ T cells sorted from blood. Explained via the paper, the cell subset or site label denotes: CD45RA+CCR7+. This receptor was taken from a man aged 18 to 30 in good health. The encoded CDR3 is CATGAVYEQYF. In nucleotide form, the sequence is TGTGCCACCGGTGCGGTCTACGAGCAGTACTTC. With all but the CDR3 taken from the reference TRBV19 and TRBJ2-7 genes, the full variable domain is: DGGITQSPKYLFRKEGQNVTLSCEQNLNHDAMYWYRQDPGQGLRLIYYSQIVNDFQKGDIAEGYSVSREKKESFPLTVTSAQKNPTAFYLCATGAVYEQYFGPGTRLTVT.